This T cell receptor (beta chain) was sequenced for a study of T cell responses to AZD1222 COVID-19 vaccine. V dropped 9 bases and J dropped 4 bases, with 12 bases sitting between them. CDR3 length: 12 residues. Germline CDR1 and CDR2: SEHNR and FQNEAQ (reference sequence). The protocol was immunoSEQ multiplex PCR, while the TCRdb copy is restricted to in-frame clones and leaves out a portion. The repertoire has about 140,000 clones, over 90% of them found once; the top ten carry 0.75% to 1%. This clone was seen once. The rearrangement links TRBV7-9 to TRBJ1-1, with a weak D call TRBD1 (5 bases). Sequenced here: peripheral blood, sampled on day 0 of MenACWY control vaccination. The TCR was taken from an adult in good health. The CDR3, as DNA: TGTGCCAGTTTGGCGGGGGGCACTGAAGCTTTCTTT. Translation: CASLAGGTEAFF.